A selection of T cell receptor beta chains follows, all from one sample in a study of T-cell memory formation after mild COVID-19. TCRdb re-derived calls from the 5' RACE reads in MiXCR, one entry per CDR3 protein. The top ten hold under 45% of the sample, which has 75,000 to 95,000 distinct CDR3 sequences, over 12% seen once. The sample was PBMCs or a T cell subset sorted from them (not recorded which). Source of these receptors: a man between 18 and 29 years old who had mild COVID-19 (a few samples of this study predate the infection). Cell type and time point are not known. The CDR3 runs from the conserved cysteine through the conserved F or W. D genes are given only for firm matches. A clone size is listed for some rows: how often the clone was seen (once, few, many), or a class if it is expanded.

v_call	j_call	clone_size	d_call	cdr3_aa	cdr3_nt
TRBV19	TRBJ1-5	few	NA	CATRGDFWNQPQHF	TGTGCCACGAGGGGAGACTTTTGGAATCAGCCCCAGCATTTT
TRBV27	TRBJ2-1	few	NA	CASSLGGWDNEQFF	TGTGCCAGCAGTTTAGGGGGGTGGGACAATGAGCAGTTCTTC
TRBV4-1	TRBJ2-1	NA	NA	CASSLEDYNEQFF	TGCGCCAGCAGCCTAGAGGACTACAATGAGCAGTTCTTC
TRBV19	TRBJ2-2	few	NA	CASRSLPGDTGELFF	TGTGCCAGTAGATCCCTGCCCGGGGACACCGGGGAGCTGTTTTTT
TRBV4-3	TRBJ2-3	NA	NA	CASSQTDGGAGDTQYF	TGCGCCAGCAGCCAGACGGACGGCGGCGCGGGAGATACGCAGTATTTT
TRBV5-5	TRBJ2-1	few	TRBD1	CASSSPQGAYNEQFF	TGTGCCAGCAGCTCCCCCCAGGGGGCCTACAATGAGCAGTTCTTC
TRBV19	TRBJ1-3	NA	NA	CASKNPEGPGNTIYF	TGTGCCAGTAAGAATCCGGAGGGTCCCGGAAACACCATATATTTT
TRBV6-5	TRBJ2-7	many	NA	CATDSHHEQYF	TGTGCCACCGACAGTCACCACGAGCAGTACTTC
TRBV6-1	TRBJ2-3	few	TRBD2	CASSEEPSGTGTDTQYF	TGTGCCAGCAGTGAGGAGCCTAGCGGGACCGGCACAGATACGCAGTATTTT
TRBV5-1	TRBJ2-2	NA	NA	CASREEAGELFF	TGCGCCAGCAGAGAGGAGGCCGGGGAGCTGTTTTTT
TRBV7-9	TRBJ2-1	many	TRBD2	CASSSGLAGSSYNEQFF	TGTGCCAGCAGCTCAGGACTAGCGGGGAGCTCCTACAATGAGCAGTTCTTC